This T cell receptor beta chain was identified in a study of blood T cell repertoires in COVID-19 (dated by TCRdb to 2018 to 2020). General notes on the study: Samples from collaborators originated in the United States, Italy and Spain and spanned both the acute and convalescent phases of COVID-19. A de-identified subject ID, COVID-19 status, age in years and sex were almost always included in the sample metadata. HLA class I and class II types, where available, came from metadata supplied by the sample provider rather than from assay-based typing. The repertoires were released in a freely available public database meant as a resource for research on the immune response to SARS-CoV-2. The samples were drawn from two sources: the first 160 participants of the ongoing ImmuneRACE study, and 1,000 to 1,500 subjects contributed by 6 global collaborators. Deeply sampled blood TCRbeta repertoires from subjects exposed to, actively infected with, or recovered from COVID-19 were included in the dataset. The prospective study material was composed of cDNA or gDNA derived from T cells, B-cell-depleted T cells, or PBMCs. General study outcomes and caveats: The amount of clinical and demographic metadata varied by source and participant and was provided uncurated.

TCRbeta CDR3 regions were amplified from genomic DNA by means of the immunoSEQ Assay, a bias-controlled multiplex PCR. On the authors' methods: Nucleated cell counts per sample were estimated from amplification of reference gene primers within the assay. To quantify the absolute abundance of each unique TCRbeta CDR3 rearrangement, sequence reads were collapsed and filtered. For each sample, productive Simpson clonality was calculated by taking the square root of Simpson's diversity index across productive rearrangements. The source is immuneACCESS, and TCRdb retained only in-frame sequences with V and J called. Part of the clones is not carried over; for the studies checked, unresolved V genes explain less than half of this, and the remainder is unexplained. V and J calls and clone size are as listed in that table; D and trimming were resolved from the DNA. The sample table holds roughly 120,000 clones, of which roughly 85% were seen once. About 13% of the sample goes to the ten largest clones.

Its CDR3 holds 16 amino acids, cysteine through phenylalanine. Only CDR3 DNA is held: 48 bases, read in frame from base 1. From the germline V gene, CDR1 is LGHNA and CDR2 is YSLEER. Deletion took 2 bases off V and 5 bases off J, with a span of 18 bases between the germline ends. As for this clone: The specificity of this receptor is unknown. There are no base qualities to consult, and no much larger clone falls within one base.

Collaborating institutions collected whole blood in K2EDTA tubes following their own protocols. Collaborator samples were shipped for TCRbeta analysis as frozen whole blood, isolated PBMCs, or DNA extracted from either sample type. The chain was built from TRBV4-3 and TRBJ1-2; the D gene is possibly TRBD1, with 5 bases matching. This clonotype was obtained from a human donor in a cohort sampled during active COVID-19. The sequenced sample consisted of peripheral blood. CDR3 sequence: CASSQNWGDRGYGYTF. DNA sequence: TGCGCCAGCAGCCAAAACTGGGGGGATCGTGGGTATGGCTACACCTTC.